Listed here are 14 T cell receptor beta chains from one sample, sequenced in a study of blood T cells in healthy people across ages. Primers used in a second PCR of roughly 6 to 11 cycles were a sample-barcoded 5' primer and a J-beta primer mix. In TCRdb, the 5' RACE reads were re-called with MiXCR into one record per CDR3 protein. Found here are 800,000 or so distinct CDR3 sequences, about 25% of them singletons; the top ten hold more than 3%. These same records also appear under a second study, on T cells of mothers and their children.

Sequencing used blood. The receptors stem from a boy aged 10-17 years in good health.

CDR3 in amino acids: CSARDPGKTDTQYF. In DNA, the CDR3 is TGCAGTGCTAGAGATCCGGGGAAGACAGATACGCAGTATTTT. The V and J genes are TRBV20-1 and TRBJ2-3; maybe TRBD2 (5 bases). Per germline, CDR1 DFQATT and CDR2 SNEGSKA (reference sequence). Trimming shortened V by 0 bases and J by 3 bases, and 10 bases separated the two germline ends. This CDR3 has 14 amino acids.

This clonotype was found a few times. For the CDR3, the DNA is TGTGCCAGCGGAAACCGGGACTACAATGAGCAGTTCTTC. Translating it yields CASGNRDYNEQFF. The J gene is TRBJ2-1, the V gene TRBV28, with a tentative D call TRBD2 (5 bases). The CDR3 totals 13 residues. Germline CDR1 and CDR2: MDHEN and SYDVKM. The V end was cut by 8 bases, the J end by 3 bases, with 11 bases between.

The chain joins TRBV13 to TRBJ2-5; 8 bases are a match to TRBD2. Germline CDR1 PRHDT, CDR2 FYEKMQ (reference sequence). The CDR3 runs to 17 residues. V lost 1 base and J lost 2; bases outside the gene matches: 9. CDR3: CASSLAPSGRGQETQYF. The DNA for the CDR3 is TGTGCCAGCAGCTTAGCCCCCAGCGGGAGAGGGCAAGAGACCCAGTACTTC.

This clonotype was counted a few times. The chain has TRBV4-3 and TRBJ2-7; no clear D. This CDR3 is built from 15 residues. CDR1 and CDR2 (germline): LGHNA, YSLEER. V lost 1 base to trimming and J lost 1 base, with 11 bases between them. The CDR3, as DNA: TGCGCCAGCAGCCAAGGGGCCGGTGTTTCCTACGAGCAGTACTTC. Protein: CASSQGAGVSYEQYF.

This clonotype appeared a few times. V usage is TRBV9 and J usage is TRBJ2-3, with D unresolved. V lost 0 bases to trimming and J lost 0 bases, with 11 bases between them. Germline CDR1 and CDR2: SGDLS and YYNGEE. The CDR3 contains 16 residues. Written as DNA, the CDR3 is TGTGCCAGCAGCGTAGAATCGGCTTCTAGCACAGATACGCAGTATTTT. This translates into CASSVESASSTDTQYF.

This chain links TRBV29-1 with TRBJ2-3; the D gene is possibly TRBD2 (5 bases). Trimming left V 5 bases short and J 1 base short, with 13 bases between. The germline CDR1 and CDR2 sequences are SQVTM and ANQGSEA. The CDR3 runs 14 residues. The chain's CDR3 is CSVIFRERTDTQYF. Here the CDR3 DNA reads TGCAGCGTTATTTTCCGGGAACGCACAGATACGCAGTATTTT.

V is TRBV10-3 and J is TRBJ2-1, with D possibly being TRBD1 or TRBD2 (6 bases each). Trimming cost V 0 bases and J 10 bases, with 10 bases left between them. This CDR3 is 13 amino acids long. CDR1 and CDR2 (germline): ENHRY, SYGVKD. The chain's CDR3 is CAISESGAGEQFF. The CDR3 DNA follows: TGTGCCATCAGTGAGTCGGGGGCGGGGGAGCAGTTCTTC.

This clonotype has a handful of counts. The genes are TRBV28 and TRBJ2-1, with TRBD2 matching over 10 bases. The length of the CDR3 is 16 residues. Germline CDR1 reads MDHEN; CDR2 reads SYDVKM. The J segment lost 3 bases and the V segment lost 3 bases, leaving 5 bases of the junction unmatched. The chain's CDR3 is CASSFPLAGDYNEQFF. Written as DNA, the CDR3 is TGTGCCAGCAGTTTCCCCCTAGCGGGGGACTACAATGAGCAGTTCTTC.

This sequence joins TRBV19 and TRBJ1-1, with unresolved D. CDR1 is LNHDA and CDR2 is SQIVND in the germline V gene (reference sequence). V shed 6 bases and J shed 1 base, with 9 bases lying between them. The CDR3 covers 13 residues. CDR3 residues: CASRAGWNTEAFF. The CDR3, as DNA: TGTGCCAGTAGAGCCGGGTGGAACACTGAAGCTTTCTTT.

This CDR3 is CASSARGVRGDEQYF. In DNA form, the CDR3 reads TGTGCCAGCAGCGCGCGGGGGGTCAGGGGGGACGAGCAGTACTTC. V gene TRBV9 combines with J gene TRBJ2-5; maybe TRBD2 (8 bases). The DNA end is more similar to TRBJ2-7, so the J call may be wrong. The CDR3 runs 15 residues. Germline values: CDR1 SGDLS, CDR2 YYNGEE.

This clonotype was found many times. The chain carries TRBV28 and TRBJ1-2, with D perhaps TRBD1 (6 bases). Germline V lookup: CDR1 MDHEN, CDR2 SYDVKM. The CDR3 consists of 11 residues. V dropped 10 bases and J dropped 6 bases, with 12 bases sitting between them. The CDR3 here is CATTGIDGYTF. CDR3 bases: TGTGCCACCACAGGGATTGATGGCTACACCTTC.

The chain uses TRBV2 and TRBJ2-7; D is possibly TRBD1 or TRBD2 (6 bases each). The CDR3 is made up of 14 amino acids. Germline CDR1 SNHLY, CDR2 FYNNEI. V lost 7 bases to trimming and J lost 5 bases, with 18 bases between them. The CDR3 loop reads CASITLAGGHEQYF. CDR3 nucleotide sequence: TGTGCCAGCATCACCCTTGCCGGGGGCCACGAGCAGTACTTC.

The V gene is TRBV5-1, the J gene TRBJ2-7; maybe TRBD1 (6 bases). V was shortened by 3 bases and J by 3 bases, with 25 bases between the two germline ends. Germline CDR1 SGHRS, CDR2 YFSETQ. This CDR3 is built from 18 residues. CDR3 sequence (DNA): TGCGCCAGCAGCTCCCGCAGGGGCCAGACTTGGGATTTCTACGAGCAGTACTTC. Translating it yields CASSSRRGQTWDFYEQYF.

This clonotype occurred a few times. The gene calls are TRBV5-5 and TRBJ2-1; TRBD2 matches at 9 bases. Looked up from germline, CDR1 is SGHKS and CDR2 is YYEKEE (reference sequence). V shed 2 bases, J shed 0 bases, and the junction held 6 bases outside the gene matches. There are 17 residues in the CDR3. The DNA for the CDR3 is TGTGCCAGCAGCTTCGATTTAGCGGGAGCCTCCTACAATGAGCAGTTCTTC. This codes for CASSFDLAGASYNEQFF.